The 9 T cell receptor beta chains below come from one sample, sequenced in a study of CD8+ T cells in alopecia areata. The treatment was: oral pan-JAK inhibitor, 5-10 mg twice daily. RNA, once extracted, was reverse transcribed into cDNA for use as the sequencing template. The data were produced by immunoSEQ multiplex PCR, yet TCRdb's version contains in-frame clones alone and is incomplete. The data contain about 210,000 clones, about two fifths of them singletons. This sample comprised CD4+ T cells sorted from blood, obtained at roughly week 30, from a patient treated with tofacitinib. The receptors shown here come from a human donor with alopecia areata.

The chain links TRBV6-5 to TRBJ2-5, with unresolved D. The V end lost 5 bases, the J end lost 1 base, and 5 bases lay between the germline ends. The CDR3 runs to 12 residues. CDR1 and CDR2 (germline): MNHEY, SVGAGI. The CDR3 is CASSHTQETQYF. CDR3 nucleotides: TGTGCCAGCAGTCACACCCAAGAGACCCAGTACTTC.

The CDR3 nucleotides read TGTGCCAGCAGCTTAGTGGACGGAAACATTCAGTACTTC. Its protein is CASSLVDGNIQYF. The chain is built from TRBV7-2 and TRBJ2-4, with no clear D. Trimming left V 1 base short and J 6 bases short, with 7 bases between. Germline V CDR1 and CDR2: SGHTA, FQGNSA. This CDR3 comprises 13 residues.

This clone was seen a few times. The chain employs TRBV6-5 and TRBJ2-3, with TRBD2 matching 10 bases. Unmatched junction bases numbered 11, after V lost 6 bases and J lost 8 bases. The CDR3 has 15 residues. The germline V gene has CDR1 MNHEY and CDR2 SVGAGI. DNA of the CDR3: TGTGCCAGCAGGTCCCCCAGCGGGGGGGATCGTACGCAGTATTTT. It translates to CASRSPSGGDRTQYF.

This rearrangement joins TRBV9 to TRBJ2-1, with 7 bases lining up with TRBD2. The V segment lost 0 bases and the J segment 0 bases; nucleotides outside the gene matches: 6. There are 17 residues in the CDR3. From germline, CDR1 is SGDLS and CDR2 YYNGEE. This CDR3 reads CASSVDRGTTSYNEQFF. DNA for the CDR3: TGTGCCAGCAGCGTAGATCGCGGGACTACCTCCTACAATGAGCAGTTCTTC.

This chain links TRBV5-1 with TRBJ1-1; D unclear. Trimming cost V 3 bases and J 1 base, with 7 bases left between them. The CDR3 loop spans 13 amino acids. Germline CDR1 reads SGHRS; CDR2 reads YFSETQ. The CDR3 loop is CASSYTANTEAFF. CDR3 in DNA: TGCGCCAGCAGCTACACAGCGAACACTGAAGCTTTCTTT.

V and J are TRBV6-1 and TRBJ1-1; 10 bases are a match to TRBD1. Germline V gene lookup returns CDR1 MNHNS and CDR2 SASEGT. Unmatched junction bases numbered 7, after V lost 6 bases and J lost 3 bases. This CDR3 spans 15 amino acids. The CDR3 region has the DNA TGTGCCAGCAGGAAATGGACAGGGGGGGACACTGAAGCTTTCTTT. Residues: CASRKWTGGDTEAFF.

The gene calls are TRBV30 and TRBJ1-1, with D perhaps matching TRBD1 (5 bases). From germline, CDR1 is GTSNPN and CDR2 SVGIG (reference sequence). The CDR3 is 13 residues long. V was pared by 5 bases and J by 3 bases, with 13 bases between. This CDR3 is CAWGRRGDTEAFF. The CDR3 DNA reads TGTGCCTGGGGACGGCGGGGGGACACTGAAGCTTTCTTT.

This clone has just a few counts. This chain connects TRBV19 to TRBJ1-1; D unresolved. Per the germline V gene, CDR1 is LNHDA and CDR2 is SQIVND (reference sequence). The V end was cut by 5 bases, the J end by 1 base, with 11 bases between. This CDR3 comprises 14 residues. The CDR3 DNA sequence: TGTGCCAGTAGTGGCAGTCTCAGGAACACTGAAGCTTTCTTT. Translation gives CASSGSLRNTEAFF.

The V gene is TRBV14, the J gene TRBJ2-1, with D uncertain. The CDR3 is 18 amino acids. Trimming pared 1 base from V and 0 bases from J, leaving 16 bases between. Germline loops: CDR1 SGHDN, CDR2 FVKESK. CDR3 residues: CASSQGVRAKSSYNEQFF. The CDR3, as DNA: TGTGCCAGCAGCCAAGGCGTAAGGGCCAAGTCCTCCTACAATGAGCAGTTCTTC.